These 18 T cell receptor beta chains were all obtained from the same sample, sequenced in a study of response to subunit inactivated influenza vaccine. TCRdb itself ran the RT-PCR reads through MiXCR, one entry per CDR3 protein. The profile covers 450,000 to 600,000 distinct CDR3 sequences, with 6.5% to 8% appearing a single time and around 13% taken by the ten largest. The sample in question was PBMCs from blood, obtained less than 30 months after vaccination. Receptors originate from a man between 50 and 75 years old who received an inactivated influenza vaccine.

The chain links TRBV20-1 to TRBJ2-7; D is uncertain. In germline, CDR1 is DFQATT, CDR2 SNEGSKA (reference sequence). Between the trimmed V and J ends, which lost 3 bases and 4 bases, there was a span of 7 bases. This CDR3 is 11 amino acids long. The CDR3 sequence is CSARDGYEQYF. CDR3 sequence (DNA): TGCAGTGCTAGGGACGGGTACGAGCAGTACTTC.

This rearrangement joins TRBV7-9 to TRBJ1-1; the D is unclear. Germline V lookup: CDR1 SEHNR, CDR2 FQNEAQ (reference sequence). This CDR3 has 9 amino acids. V was pared by 4 bases and J by 7 bases, with 1 base between. The CDR3 sequence: CASSYEAFF. CDR3 nucleotide sequence: TGTGCCAGCAGCTATGAAGCTTTCTTT.

The chain employs TRBV11-2 and TRBJ2-2; 13 bases fit TRBD2. CDR1 is SGHAT and CDR2 is FQNNGV in the germline V gene. V dropped 4 bases and J dropped 6; count of bases not matched to a gene: 5. CDR3 length equals 16 residues. The CDR3 here is CASSYTSGGAPGELFF. In DNA form, the CDR3 reads TGTGCCAGCAGCTATACTAGCGGGGGGGCCCCCGGGGAGCTGTTTTTT.

This clonotype was seen ten or more times. The chain carries TRBV5-1 and TRBJ2-1, with D tentatively TRBD2 (6 bases). This CDR3 is 14 amino acids long. Trimming pared 1 base from V and 5 bases from J, leaving 10 bases between. From germline, CDR1 is SGHRS and CDR2 YFSETQ. The CDR3 sequence is CASSLSRTNNEQFF. CDR3 in DNA: TGCGCCAGCAGCTTGTCCCGGACTAACAATGAGCAGTTCTTC.

This clonotype has ten or more counts. V usage is TRBV4-1 and J usage is TRBJ1-2; D perhaps matches TRBD1 (5 bases). Germline CDR1 reads MGHRA; CDR2 reads YSYEKL. Trimming left V 0 bases short and J 4 bases short, with 15 bases between. The CDR3 is 16 amino acids. The CDR3 here is CASSQDIRGGTYGYTF. CDR3 DNA: TGCGCCAGCAGCCAAGATATTCGGGGAGGGACCTATGGCTACACCTTC.

This clonotype was recorded at least ten times. The chain employs TRBV24-1 and TRBJ2-2, with D maybe TRBD2 (6 bases). The germline CDR1 and CDR2 sequences are KGHDR and SFDVKD. This CDR3 comprises 16 residues. V was cut by 7 bases and J by 5 bases, with 19 bases left in between. CDR3 DNA sequence: TGTGCCACCAGGAACTTGGAGGAGGGGCAAACCGGGGAGCTGTTTTTT. Its protein product is CATRNLEEGQTGELFF.

The chain combines TRBV18 with TRBJ2-4, with D possibly being TRBD2 (6 bases). Germline V lookup: CDR1 KGHSH, CDR2 LQKENI. V shed 5 bases and J shed 0 bases, with 8 bases lying between them. This CDR3 spans 14 amino acids. As DNA, the CDR3 is TGTGCCAGCTCAGGAGGGCTAGCCAAAAACATTCAGTACTTC. This encodes CASSGGLAKNIQYF. Supplemented by reference TRBV18 and TRBJ2-4, the full variable domain reads NAGVMQNPRHLVRRRGQEARLRCSPMKGHSHVYWYRQLPEEGLKFMVYLQKENIIDESGMPKERFSAEFPKEGPSILRIQQVVRGDSAAYFCASSGGLAKNIQYFGAGTRLSVL.

The chain employs TRBV12-3 or TRBV12-4 and TRBJ1-3; 9 nucleotides line up with TRBD1. The trim removed 4 bases at V and 3 bases at J, leaving 10 bases unmatched. This CDR3 spans 17 amino acids. The CDR3 nucleotides read TGTGCCAGCAGTTCCGGGACAGGGCGGGAAGGTGGAAACACCATATATTTT. Translated: CASSSGTGREGGNTIYF.

This chain links TRBV7-9 with TRBJ2-5, with a tentative D call TRBD1 (5 bases). CDR3 length: 15 amino acids. The germline gives CDR1 SEHNR, CDR2 FQNEAQ (reference sequence). Trimming took off 1 base at V and 2 bases at J, with 11 bases between the two ends. The CDR3 DNA reads TGTGCCAGCAGCTTAGATCGACAGATTCAAGAGACCCAGTACTTC. Its translation is CASSLDRQIQETQYF.

This clonotype was counted between two and nine times. In DNA, the CDR3 is TGTGCCACCAGCACCGAACCAGGGAAACTCTTCTACGAGCAGTACTTC. It is translated as CATSTEPGKLFYEQYF. The chain combines TRBV15 with TRBJ2-7; D perhaps matches TRBD1 (5 bases). In germline, CDR1 is LNHNV, CDR2 YYDKDF (reference sequence). This CDR3 spans 16 amino acids. The V and J ends lost 4 bases and 3 bases respectively, with 19 bases between them.

This clonotype was picked up many times. The chain is built from TRBV29-1 and TRBJ2-5; D possibly uses TRBD1 or TRBD2 (6 bases each). In germline, CDR1 is SQVTM, CDR2 ANQGSEA. V gave up 0 bases and J gave up 5 bases, with 16 bases separating them. This CDR3 has 15 amino acids. CDR3 residues: CSVEDLGGLEETQYF. The CDR3 DNA reads as TGCAGCGTTGAAGATCTTGGGGGGCTGGAGGAGACCCAGTACTTC.

V is TRBV14 and J is TRBJ1-5, with a tentative D call TRBD1 (5 bases). The CDR3 covers 16 residues. CDR1 is SGHDN, CDR2 FVKESK, per germline. Trimming shortened V by 1 base and J by 6 bases, and 16 bases separated the two germline ends. The CDR3 reads CASSQVRWQGIQPQHF. The CDR3 bases are TGTGCCAGCAGCCAAGTACGATGGCAGGGTATTCAGCCCCAGCATTTT.

This clonotype has ten or more counts. The chain carries TRBV10-3 and TRBJ1-2; 9 bases line up with TRBD1. V dropped 9 bases and J dropped 1; count of bases not matched to a gene: 12. The germline CDR1 and CDR2 sequences are ENHRY and SYGVKD. The CDR3 length is 16 residues. The CDR3 DNA follows: TGTGCCATTACACCTAGCGACAGGGGGAATAACTATGGCTACACCTTC. Translation: CAITPSDRGNNYGYTF.

At least ten counts were recorded for this clonotype. The rearrangement links TRBV7-2 to TRBJ2-2; 7 bases align to TRBD1. The CDR3 has 15 amino acids. Germline values: CDR1 SGHTA, CDR2 FQGNSA. V lost 5 bases and J lost 2; bases outside the gene matches: 5. The CDR3 protein is CASSPGQANTGELFF. DNA of the CDR3: TGTGCCAGCAGCCCTGGACAGGCTAACACCGGGGAGCTGTTTTTT.

The table lists this clonotype with many counts. The chain links TRBV12-3 or TRBV12-4 to TRBJ1-2; the D gene is possibly TRBD1 (6 bases). The CDR3 has 13 residues. With 4 bases removed from V and 6 bases from J, the gap between germline ends came to 12 bases. For the CDR3, the DNA is TGTGCCAGCAGTTACAGGGATGGTAATGGCTACACCTTC. This codes for CASSYRDGNGYTF.

This clonotype has a handful of counts. The J gene is TRBJ2-3, the V gene TRBV11-2, with 9 bases lining up with TRBD2. V was pared by 4 bases and J by 6 bases, with 8 bases of the junction left unmatched. The CDR3 length is 15 residues. Germline lookup yields CDR1 SGHAT and CDR2 FQNNGV. CDR3 sequence (DNA): TGTGCCAGCAGCTCCCAGCGGGGGGTCATGGATACGCAGTATTTT. The encoded protein is CASSSQRGVMDTQYF.

The V gene is TRBV29-1, the J gene TRBJ2-1; the D gene is possibly TRBD1 (6 bases). V lost 4 bases and J 5 bases, leaving 9 bases between the germline ends. The CDR3 covers 12 residues. Germline V gene lookup returns CDR1 SQVTM and CDR2 ANQGSEA. CDR3 nucleotide sequence: TGCAGCGTTGGGCAGGGGCACAATGAGCAGTTCTTC. Its translation is CSVGQGHNEQFF.

This clonotype has a count of ten or more. The V call is TRBV25-1, the J call TRBJ2-7; 7 nucleotides align to TRBD2. Germline CDR1 and CDR2: MGHDK and SYGVNS. This CDR3 region has 13 residues. V gave up 6 bases and J gave up 3 bases; unmatched junction bases: 5. The CDR3 DNA follows: TGTGCCAGCAGGTCCGGGGGGAGCTACGAGCAGTACTTC. Encoded protein: CASRSGGSYEQYF.